Shown below are 24 T cell receptor beta chains from a single sample sequenced in a study of T-cell memory formation after mild COVID-19. In TCRdb, the 5' RACE reads were re-called with MiXCR into one record per CDR3 protein. This repertoire shows about 360,000 distinct CDR3 sequences, 13% to 15% found once; its top ten account for less than 25%. The sample was PBMCs or a T cell subset sorted from them (not recorded which). These receptors came from a man aged 18 to 29 who had mild COVID-19 (a few samples of this study predate the infection). Cell type and time point are not known.

This clonotype was counted once. The chain joins TRBV3-1 to TRBJ2-6; no clear D gene. The germline CDR1 and CDR2 sequences are LGHDT and YNNKEL (reference sequence). The CDR3 sequence is 15 residues long. The V end lost 0 bases, the J end lost 1 base, and 4 bases lay between the germline ends. The CDR3 DNA reads as TGTGCCAGCAGCCAAGATTTATCTGGGGCCAACGTCCTGACTTTC. Its translation is CASSQDLSGANVLTF.

The chain recombines TRBV20-1 with TRBJ2-1; 16 bases align to TRBD2. After removal of 5 bases from V and 12 bases from J, the junction contained 7 bases not matched to a gene. The CDR3 contains 14 residues. Germline CDR1 DFQATT, CDR2 SNEGSKA (reference sequence). CDR3 residues: CSAPGLAGGTGQFF. The CDR3 DNA follows: TGCAGTGCTCCGGGACTAGCGGGGGGGACGGGGCAGTTCTTC.

This chain links TRBV9 with TRBJ2-5; D ambiguous. Germline CDR1 and CDR2: SGDLS and YYNGEE. The CDR3 extends over 14 amino acids. Trimming removed 1 base at V and 5 bases at J, with 12 bases between. In DNA, the CDR3 is TGTGCCAGCAGCGTACTCTCCAGCAGGGAGACCCAGTACTTC. This translates into CASSVLSSRETQYF.

The chain combines TRBV7-6 with TRBJ2-2; 8 bases are shared with TRBD1. The CDR3 is made up of 16 amino acids. The V gene's germline CDR1 is SGHVS and CDR2 FNYEAQ. The V gene end was trimmed by 4 bases and the J gene end by 1 base; junction bases not matched to a gene: 5. The CDR3 spells CASSSPGTGNTGELFF. Written as DNA, the CDR3 is TGTGCCAGCAGCTCCCCCGGGACAGGGAACACCGGGGAGCTGTTTTTT.

The rearrangement links TRBV7-3 to TRBJ2-1; TRBD2 matches at 12 bases. Trimming took 5 bases from V and 7 from J; bases not matched to a gene: 6. The CDR3 totals 15 residues. Germline V CDR1 and CDR2: SGHTA, FQGTGA. The CDR3 protein is CASSTRLAGENEQFF. The CDR3 bases are TGTGCCAGCAGCACCCGACTAGCGGGGGAGAATGAGCAGTTCTTC.

The V gene is TRBV27, the J gene TRBJ1-5; D gene unclear. CDR1 and CDR2 (germline): MNHEY, SMNVEV (reference sequence). The CDR3 covers 13 residues. Trimming stripped 11 bases from V and 5 bases from J, with 16 bases between. The chain's CDR3 is CAAPRAGDQPQHF. In DNA, the CDR3 is TGTGCCGCCCCCCGGGCCGGAGATCAGCCCCAGCATTTT.

The V gene is TRBV7-2, the J gene TRBJ1-4; 8 bases agree with TRBD1. The ends lost 5 bases at V and 10 bases at J; junction bases unmatched: 12. CDR1 is SGHTA and CDR2 is FQGNSA in the germline V gene. CDR3 length: 15 amino acids. Here the CDR3 reads CASSPGGSRQGKLFF. CDR3 DNA sequence: TGTGCCAGCAGCCCAGGGGGCTCTCGTCAGGGAAAACTGTTTTTT.

The chain couples TRBV27 to TRBJ2-7; 9 bases fit TRBD1. The CDR3 covers 15 residues. V dropped 4 bases and J dropped 4; count of bases not matched to a gene: 8. The germline CDR1 and CDR2 sequences are MNHEY and SMNVEV (reference sequence). The CDR3, as DNA: TGTGCCAGCAGTTCACCAGACAGGGGGGGATACGAGCAGTACTTC. It is translated as CASSSPDRGGYEQYF.

This clonotype was seen more than once but under ten times. This rearrangement joins TRBV29-1 to TRBJ1-2, with D unclear. V was trimmed by 4 bases and J by 2 bases, leaving 14 bases between them. Germline V gene data show CDR1 as SQVTM and CDR2 as ANQGSEA. There are 14 residues in the CDR3. CDR3 DNA: TGCAGCGTTGTAAGTTGGGCACAAAACTATGGCTACACCTTC. Amino acid sequence: CSVVSWAQNYGYTF.

The V gene is TRBV20-1, the J gene TRBJ2-3, with D perhaps given as TRBD1 or TRBD2 (5 bases each). The CDR3 extends over 14 amino acids. Looked up from germline, CDR1 is DFQATT and CDR2 is SNEGSKA (reference sequence). Trimming took 4 bases from V and 3 from J, leaving 14 bases between them. This CDR3 reads CSANRGVGTDTQYF. The DNA for the CDR3 is TGCAGTGCTAACCGAGGGGTAGGGACAGATACGCAGTATTTT.

The chain has TRBV4-1 and TRBJ1-1; perhaps TRBD1 as D (5 bases). The CDR3 runs to 15 residues. Germline V gene sequence: CDR1 MGHRA, CDR2 YSYEKL. V dropped 3 bases and J dropped 10 bases, with 21 bases sitting between them. CDR3 in amino acids: CASSQVNTGIFPAFF. CDR3 in DNA: TGCGCCAGCAGCCAGGTCAACACAGGAATATTTCCAGCTTTCTTT.

The rearrangement uses TRBV6-5 and TRBJ1-6, with 7 nucleotides matching TRBD1. The length of the CDR3 is 14 residues. Germline CDR1 reads MNHEY; CDR2 reads SVGAGI. Trimming removed 5 bases from V and 10 bases from J; junction bases left unmatched: 8. DNA for the CDR3: TGTGCCAGCAGTCGTCGACAGGGACAATCACCCCTCCACTTT. Residues: CASSRRQGQSPLHF.

The J gene is TRBJ2-3, the V gene TRBV24-1; 7 bases agree with TRBD1. The CDR3 has 16 amino acids. J gave up 5 bases and V 4 bases, and 11 bases lay outside the gene matches. CDR1 and CDR2 from the germline V gene are KGHDR and SFDVKD. DNA of the CDR3: TGTGCCACCAGTGACGCGTGGGACAGCCCGGAAGATACGCAGTATTTT. Protein sequence: CATSDAWDSPEDTQYF.

The rearrangement uses TRBV20-1 and TRBJ2-1; unclear D gene. CDR1 is DFQATT and CDR2 is SNEGSKA in the germline V gene (reference sequence). V lost 4 bases and J 14 bases, leaving 12 bases between the germline ends. The CDR3 spans 10 residues. This CDR3 is CSAITPREFF. CDR3 nucleotide sequence: TGCAGTGCTATCACCCCCCGGGAGTTCTTC.

There are a few counts of this clonotype. The rearrangement links TRBV7-2 to TRBJ2-5; no firm D call. Germline loops: CDR1 SGHTA, CDR2 FQGNSA. V shed 7 bases and J shed 1 base, with 10 bases lying between them. This CDR3 region has 13 residues. The CDR3 DNA reads TGTGCCAGCACCCCCGTGGCCCAAGAGACCCAGTACTTC. This sequence encodes CASTPVAQETQYF.

The chain joins TRBV24-1 to TRBJ2-3; the D is unclear. CDR1 KGHDR and CDR2 SFDVKD come from the germline V gene. This CDR3 has 13 residues. V lost 9 bases to trimming and J lost 5 bases, with 14 bases between them. CDR3 loop: CATGSRSGDTQYF. Written as DNA, the CDR3 is TGTGCCACCGGTAGCCGAAGTGGAGATACGCAGTATTTT.

There are a few counts of this clonotype. This chain connects TRBV6-5 to TRBJ2-1, with TRBD1 as a possible D gene (5 bases). Germline values: CDR1 MNHEY, CDR2 SVGAGI. V lost 0 bases, J lost 12 bases, and 9 bases lay in between. This CDR3 is 12 amino acids long. CDR3 nucleotides: TGTGCCAGCAGTTACTCGCAGGGTCGGCAGTTCTTC. Translating gives CASSYSQGRQFF.

The V gene is TRBV6-5, the J gene TRBJ1-2; 9 bases align to TRBD1. The CDR3 length is 17 residues. Germline CDR1 MNHEY, CDR2 SVGAGI. Trimming at V came to 5 bases and at J to 1 base, leaving 11 bases not matched to a gene. This CDR3 reads CASSQGQGRNINYGYTF. The CDR3 DNA reads TGTGCCAGCAGTCAAGGACAGGGGCGCAATATTAACTATGGCTACACCTTC.

This clonotype was detected a few times. V gene TRBV7-3 combines with J gene TRBJ2-5; maybe TRBD1 (6 bases). Germline CDR1 is SGHTA and CDR2 is FQGTGA. CDR3 length equals 13 residues. Trimming removed 5 bases at V and 5 bases at J, with 12 bases between. The CDR3 region has the DNA TGTGCCAGCAGCAAAGGGCAGGGGGAGACCCAGTACTTC. Protein sequence: CASSKGQGETQYF.

CDR3 nucleotide sequence: TGTGCCAGCAGTGGAGGACAGGGGCGCTACGAGCAGTACGTC. This encodes CASSGGQGRYEQYV. The chain uses TRBV6-4 and TRBJ2-7, with 9 bases matching TRBD1. The CDR3 loop spans 14 amino acids. V dropped 4 bases and J dropped 3; count of bases not matched to a gene: 4. Germline V gene lookup returns CDR1 MRHNA and CDR2 SNTAGT.

The rearrangement joins TRBV7-2 to TRBJ2-7; TRBD1 matches 7 bases. V shed 5 bases and J 6 bases; nucleotides not matched to a gene: 4. The CDR3 contains 12 residues. The V gene's germline CDR1 is SGHTA and CDR2 FQGNSA. CDR3 coding DNA: TGTGCCAGCAGCCAATACAGGGGCGAGCAGTACTTC. This codes for CASSQYRGEQYF.

This clonotype was detected only once. This chain uses TRBV3-1 with TRBJ2-6; D unclear. The CDR3 contains 20 residues. Germline CDR1 is LGHDT and CDR2 is YNNKEL (reference sequence). Trimming removed 1 base from V and 0 bases from J, with 19 bases in between. CDR3 loop: CASSQGSTLGLGSGANVLTF. In nucleotides, the CDR3 is TGTGCCAGCAGCCAAGGGTCAACCCTCGGCCTGGGCTCTGGGGCCAACGTCCTGACTTTC.

This clonotype was detected only a few times. DNA for the CDR3: TGCAGTGCTAGAGCGGGACTAGAGAACACCGGGGAGCTGTTTTTT. Protein product: CSARAGLENTGELFF. The chain recombines TRBV20-1 with TRBJ2-2; TRBD2 aligns across 8 bases. The CDR3 totals 15 residues. V lost 1 base, J lost 1 base, and 2 bases stayed unmatched. Germline V gene sequence: CDR1 DFQATT, CDR2 SNEGSKA (reference sequence).

This clonotype was counted ten times or more. The chain recombines TRBV4-1 with TRBJ1-4; no firm D call. Per the germline V gene, CDR1 is MGHRA and CDR2 is YSYEKL. Trimming stripped 0 bases from V and 4 bases from J, with 6 bases between. The CDR3 is made up of 14 amino acids. The CDR3 DNA reads as TGCGCCAGCAGCCAAGAGGGGTATAATGAAAAACTGTTTTTT. It specifies CASSQEGYNEKLFF.